This T cell receptor (beta chain) was sequenced during a study of post-analysis software for immune sequencing data. Study-wide background: The courses of disease that were included comprised relapsing-remitting, secondary progressive and progressive-relapsing multiple sclerosis. Notes on the study in general: Controls showed lower frequencies than patients for five or six TRBV segments, and TRBV5-6, TRBV5-1 and TRBV20-1 were among these. Versus controls, multiple sclerosis patients showed significantly lower diversity (normalized Chao1).

V was trimmed by 0 bases and J by 6 bases, leaving 12 bases between them. Germline V CDR1 and CDR2: DFQATT, SNEGSKA (reference sequence). This CDR3 comprises 15 residues. Researchers reported that TCR beta cDNA libraries carried unique molecular identifiers. Yield was roughly 0.5 million cDNA molecules from around 1 to 9.1 million T cells. TCRdb ran MiXCR on the PCR reads and lists one entry per CDR3 protein. The sample has around 250,000 distinct CDR3 sequences, about 38% seen once. There are many counts of this clonotype. Antigen: not known. The J gene is TRBJ1-6, the V gene TRBV20-1; D is undetermined. The sequence came from a girl aged 5 to 17 with multiple sclerosis. The specimen was blood. The CDR3 loop is CSARDPSTPNSPLHF. In DNA form, the CDR3 reads TGCAGTGCTAGAGATCCTTCCACCCCTAATTCACCCCTCCACTTT.